What follows describes a single T cell receptor beta chain. Its antigen is unknown. Deep-level assay runs were performed. Repertoires were generated with immunoSEQ multiplex PCR, while TCRdb's copy carries only in-frame clones and drops some. The table shows roughly 890,000 clones, with around 93% occurring only once. The CDR3 contains 16 residues. Germline-derived CDR1 and CDR2 are MNHNY and SVGAGI (reference sequence). Trimming stripped 5 bases from V and 5 bases from J, with 19 bases between. The entry originates in a study of shared clonotypes between healthy human individuals. Study-level background: The composition of the donors was two women and a few men aged 18 to 49. Per donor, CD8 memory used one plate, CD8 naive used two, CD4 memory used three and CD4 naive used three. Study conclusions and caveats: Generation probabilities of non-shared clonotypes were lower (relative to those shared by all four donors).

Terminally differentiated effector memory CD45RA+ cells were excluded by CCR7 positive selection of CD45RO-negative cells. The receptor was isolated from a man aged 30 to 39 in good health. V is TRBV6-6 and J is TRBJ1-5, with a possible D match to TRBD1 (5 bases). The sample consisted of naive CD8+ T cells sorted from blood. The CDR3 protein is CASSRARGGRDQPQHF. CDR3 DNA sequence: TGTGCCAGCAGTAGGGCGAGGGGTGGGAGAGATCAGCCCCAGCATTTT.